This TCR beta chain was obtained from a study of cytomegalovirus exposure and HLA in healthy donors. On the study more broadly: Both the approximately 120 validation repertoires and the roughly 700 first-cohort repertoires used the same platform, as reported by a later analysis. Study-wide findings and caveats: Reports credit the classifier with highly specific, highly sensitive diagnosis of cytomegalovirus status. According to a subsequent analysis, TCR clusters identified in the first cohort showed a tendency to co-occur across the approximately 120 validation repertoires.

Remarks on this clone: Its antigen remains unknown.

The CDR3 contains 14 residues. Germline values: CDR1 LNHDA, CDR2 SQIVND (reference sequence). Trimming took 9 bases from V and 0 from J, leaving 12 bases between them. Only in-frame clones appear in the TCRdb table, and some are missing; sequencing was by immunoSEQ multiplex PCR. The top ten clones hold 3.5% to 5.5% of a sample with some 150,000 clones, about 91% of them seen once. The specimen was PBMCs. The source is a man aged 18-30 years in good health and CMV-seropositive. The chain uses TRBV19 and TRBJ1-5; a weak D match, TRBD1 (6 bases). The DNA for the CDR3 is TGTGCCAGCCGACAGGTTGGTAGCAATCAGCCCCAGCATTTT. Translating it yields CASRQVGSNQPQHF.